This T cell receptor (beta chain) was obtained from a study of CD8 T cells in ankylosing spondylitis. This clonotype was observed a handful of times. TCRdb analysed the 5' RACE reads with MiXCR anew, one entry per CDR3 protein. The sample has nearly 250,000 distinct CDR3 sequences; around 32% are singletons. The length of the CDR3 is 16 residues. CDR1 MDHEN and CDR2 SYDVKM come from the germline V gene. With 4 bases clipped from V and 1 base from J, the junction kept 4 bases outside the gene matches. This TCR came from a male donor with ankylosing spondylitis or in good health (not recorded which). The sample taken for sequencing was blood, either unsorted or a sorted T cell fraction (not recorded which). The V gene is TRBV28, the J gene TRBJ2-5; 12 positions agree with TRBD2. CDR3: CASSSRLAGVQETQYF. The CDR3 DNA follows: TGTGCCAGCAGTTCTAGACTAGCGGGGGTCCAAGAGACCCAGTACTTC.